This TCR beta chain was documented in a study of tumor-infiltrating lymphocytes in primary liver carcinoma. On the study more broadly: Stage T1-T3 N0M0 tumors measured about 4.2 to 10 cm at most.

The CDR3 is made up of 13 amino acids. The germline V gene encodes CDR1 SEHNR and CDR2 FQNEAQ (reference sequence). Unsorted bulk tissue, roughly 19-33 mg of it, served as the source for co-extraction of RNA and DNA. Surgical resection served as treatment for the primary liver carcinoma of these patients. Those patients suffered from chronic HBV infection and were treatment-naive. Reverse transcription of about 500 ng total RNA with a constant-region primer produced TCR beta cDNA. Each TCR beta library was derived from three nested multiplex PCR rounds that employed slightly modified ARM-PCR. It was with TRBV1-TRBV30 forward primers and a C-beta reverse primer that the first two PCR rounds were run, at 10 to 11 cycles each. Each CDR3 protein is one row after TCRdb ran MiXCR on the multiplex PCR reads. The data show more than 70,000 distinct CDR3 sequences, with roughly 72% seen just once and approximately 26% held by the top ten.

The chain employs TRBV7-9 and TRBJ2-2; D call uncertain. The receptor was derived from a man in his forties with primary liver carcinoma and hepatitis B virus infection. The specimen was tumor-adjacent normal liver tissue. Here the CDR3 reads CISSLDGTGELFF. The CDR3 DNA reads as TGTATCAGCAGCTTAGACGGGACCGGGGAGCTGTTTTTT.